Reported below is one T cell receptor beta chain. The data belong to a study of T cell changes during pregnancy in multiple sclerosis. TCRdb's copy holds only in-frame clones and misses some; the assay was immunoSEQ multiplex PCR. The table includes some 85,000 clones, over 90% detected once. Trimming shortened V by 7 bases and J by 6 bases, and 21 bases separated the two germline ends. The germline gives CDR1 KGHSH, CDR2 LQKENI. The CDR3 spans 16 residues. The material sequenced was peripheral blood, taken in the third trimester of pregnancy. This clonotype was obtained from a female donor with multiple sclerosis, enrolled in a pregnancy study. V gene TRBV18 combines with J gene TRBJ2-2; D remains unclear. In DNA, the CDR3 is TGTGCCAGCTACACCCCCGGGTCGCGCGGCGCCGGGGAGCTGTTTTTT. Encoded protein: CASYTPGSRGAGELFF.